This passage covers 16 T cell receptor beta chains from one sample sequenced in a study of T cells in Graves' hyperthyroidism and ophthalmopathy. Amplified TCR beta CDR3 regions came from RNA transcripts. Using the HTBI primer set, a first-round RT-PCR was run on the TCR CDR3. TCRdb reanalysed the multiplex PCR reads using MiXCR and keeps one entry per CDR3 protein. The sample has about 530,000 distinct CDR3 sequences; roughly a sixth are singletons. Sequencing was done on a sample of blood. These receptors all come from a woman under 30 with Graves' ophthalmopathy.

The table lists this clonotype with many counts. Here the CDR3 reads CASSGTGVQETQYF. CDR3 in DNA: TGTGCCAGCAGCGGAACAGGTGTCCAAGAGACCCAGTACTTC. V usage is TRBV5-5 and J usage is TRBJ2-5, with D tentatively TRBD1 (5 bases). CDR1 SGHKS and CDR2 YYEKEE come from the germline V gene (reference sequence). V lost 4 bases and J 1 base, leaving 11 bases between the germline ends. The CDR3 has 14 residues.

This clonotype was seen at least ten times. The gene calls are TRBV6-1 and TRBJ2-7; 11 bases map to TRBD1. Germline-derived CDR1 and CDR2 are MNHNS and SASEGT. V trimming: 8 bases; J trimming: 6 bases; junction bases outside the gene matches: 15. The CDR3 runs 16 residues. In DNA form, the CDR3 reads TGTGCCAGCGGGGACAGGGGGGGCCTGAAGTCTCTCGAGCAGTACTTC. This encodes CASGDRGGLKSLEQYF.

There are a few counts of this clonotype. The chain couples TRBV9 to TRBJ2-1; the match to TRBD2 covers 9 bases. Germline loops: CDR1 SGDLS, CDR2 YYNGEE. V trimming: 2 bases; J trimming: 4 bases; junction bases outside the gene matches: 7. This CDR3 region has 16 residues. The CDR3 protein is CASSVGLADPYNEQFF. Written as DNA, the CDR3 is TGTGCCAGCAGCGTGGGACTAGCAGACCCTTACAATGAGCAGTTCTTC.

This clonotype was observed a few times. The V call is TRBV6-1, the J call TRBJ1-2; weak D call: TRBD1 (6 bases). The CDR3 spans 17 residues. V dropped 5 bases and J dropped 4 bases, with 23 bases sitting between them. Germline-derived CDR1 and CDR2 are MNHNS and SASEGT. The CDR3 DNA sequence: TGTGCCAGCAGTTCCGAGCGGGGGGGGCGCCCCAGCTATGGCTACACCTTC. Translated: CASSSERGGRPSYGYTF.

In this sample, this clonotype turned up once. V gene TRBV6-5 combines with J gene TRBJ1-4; the D is unclear. Looked up from germline, CDR1 is MNHEY and CDR2 is SVGAGI. Trimming pared 7 bases from V and 3 bases from J, leaving 12 bases between. This CDR3 region has 14 residues. CDR3 residues: CASNLRGPNEKLFF. In DNA form, the CDR3 reads TGTGCCAGCAATTTGCGAGGACCTAATGAAAAACTGTTTTTT.

This clonotype appeared many times. The chain joins TRBV27 to TRBJ1-1; D is undetermined. Germline V lookup: CDR1 MNHEY, CDR2 SMNVEV (reference sequence). V lost 3 bases and J lost 1, with 9 bases in between. The CDR3 loop spans 14 amino acids. CDR3 coding DNA: TGTGCCAGCAGTTTTAGCCGGGAGAACACTGAAGCTTTCTTT. It specifies CASSFSRENTEAFF.

This clonotype was seen repeatedly, ten times or more. The genes are TRBV6-1 and TRBJ2-7; D uncertain. Trimming removed 7 bases from V and 3 bases from J, with 7 bases in between. This CDR3 has 11 amino acids. CDR1 and CDR2 (germline): MNHNS, SASEGT. CDR3 residues: CASKGNYEQYF. Written as DNA, the CDR3 is TGTGCCAGCAAGGGTAACTACGAGCAGTACTTC.

This clonotype was detected ten times or more. The V call is TRBV28, the J call TRBJ2-7; possible D gene TRBD1, 6 bases. Germline assignment: CDR1 MDHEN and CDR2 SYDVKM. There are 15 residues in the CDR3. V gave up 7 bases and J gave up 0 bases, with 16 bases separating them. CDR3 in amino acids: CASTPGEFSSYEQYF. The CDR3, as DNA: TGTGCCAGCACCCCAGGGGAATTTAGCTCCTACGAGCAGTACTTC. The full variable domain, completed using reference TRBV28 and TRBJ2-7, is DVKVTQSSRYLVKRTGEKVFLECVQDMDHENMFWYRQDPGLGLRLIYFSYDVKMKEKGDIPEGYSVSREKKERFSLILESASTNQTSMYLCASTPGEFSSYEQYFGPGTRLTVT.

This chain connects TRBV3-1 to TRBJ2-4; 8 positions match TRBD2. J gave up 1 base and V 0 bases, and 11 bases lay outside the gene matches. This CDR3 spans 19 amino acids. Germline V gene sequence: CDR1 LGHDT, CDR2 YNNKEL (reference sequence). Written as DNA, the CDR3 is TGTGCCAGCAGCCAAGATCCTCGTGGCGGGGGGCGGGCCAAAAACATTCAGTACTTC. Translating it yields CASSQDPRGGGRAKNIQYF.

In this sample, this clonotype turned up a few times. The J gene is TRBJ1-5, the V gene TRBV6-1, with D perhaps TRBD1 (6 bases). With 5 bases removed from V and 5 bases from J, the gap between germline ends came to 16 bases. Per the germline V gene, CDR1 is MNHNS and CDR2 is SASEGT. The CDR3 runs to 15 residues. Here the CDR3 DNA reads TGTGCCAGCAGTACTTACAGGGCTTCGGATCAGCCCCAGCATTTT. Amino acid sequence: CASSTYRASDQPQHF.

The V and J genes are TRBV27 and TRBJ1-1; D remains unclear. V was clipped by 7 bases and J by 1 base, with 13 bases between them. This CDR3 has 14 residues. Germline loops: CDR1 MNHEY, CDR2 SMNVEV (reference sequence). CDR3 DNA sequence: TGTGCCAGCAAATGGAGTAAACCGAACACTGAAGCTTTCTTT. Its translation: CASKWSKPNTEAFF.

This clonotype was observed at least ten times. The V call is TRBV20-1, the J call TRBJ2-1, with 7 bases identical to TRBD2. Trimming cost V 5 bases and J 7 bases; bases outside gene matches: 17. This CDR3 is 16 amino acids long. Germline V CDR1 and CDR2: DFQATT, SNEGSKA (reference sequence). CDR3 amino acids: CSAAIWASAGRNEQFF. In nucleotides, the CDR3 is TGCAGTGCTGCTATCTGGGCCTCAGCCGGGAGGAATGAGCAGTTCTTC.

This clonotype was counted a few times. The chain carries TRBV20-1 and TRBJ2-2; tentative D call: TRBD2 (6 bases). Germline lookup yields CDR1 DFQATT and CDR2 SNEGSKA (reference sequence). V lost 0 bases, J lost 3 bases, and 11 bases lay in between. This CDR3 region has 15 residues. The DNA for the CDR3 is TGCAGTGCTAGAGATCCGGACTACGACACCGGGGAGCTGTTTTTT. Translating it yields CSARDPDYDTGELFF.

This clonotype has ten or more counts. The chain uses TRBV5-1 and TRBJ1-3; no clear D. V was trimmed by 0 bases and J by 8 bases, leaving 15 bases between them. Germline V lookup: CDR1 SGHRS, CDR2 YFSETQ. The CDR3 is made up of 15 amino acids. As DNA, the CDR3 is TGCGCCAGCAGCTTGGGTCCGCGGCGTGGCTACACCATATATTTT. It yields the protein CASSLGPRRGYTIYF.

The DNA of the CDR3 is TGTGCCATCCAGGCCCGGGACACGAACACCGGGGAGCTGTTTTTT. Translated, it gives CAIQARDTNTGELFF. This sequence joins TRBV15 and TRBJ2-2; possibly TRBD1 for D (6 bases). Trimming cost V 10 bases and J 0 bases, with 15 bases left between them. CDR1 and CDR2 from the germline V gene are LNHNV and YYDKDF (reference sequence). This CDR3 is built from 15 residues.

V gene TRBV28 combines with J gene TRBJ2-2, with D uncertain. The CDR3 is made up of 13 amino acids. Germline lookup yields CDR1 MDHEN and CDR2 SYDVKM. V lost 1 base, J lost 6 bases, and 6 bases lay in between. Here the CDR3 reads CASSLSAPGELFF. CDR3 DNA sequence: TGTGCCAGCAGTTTATCGGCCCCCGGGGAGCTGTTTTTT.